These 7 T cell receptor beta chains were sequenced from one sample in a study of T-cell reconstitution after alpha-beta-depleted transplantation in children. Unique molecular identifiers were built into the TCRbeta library. TCRdb ran MiXCR on the PCR reads and lists one entry per CDR3 protein. The sample lists hundreds of thousands of distinct CDR3 sequences, roughly a tenth occurring once. Sequenced material: PBMCs from the stem cell graft donor, taken from the stem cell graft. Every receptor here comes from a human donor who donated a stem cell graft to a child with acute myeloid leukemia.

This clonotype was picked up a small number of times. The rearrangement joins TRBV30 to TRBJ2-5, with D unresolved. Germline CDR1 and CDR2: GTSNPN and SVGIG (reference sequence). CDR3 length: 12 amino acids. V dropped 2 bases and J dropped 5 bases, with 9 bases sitting between them. This chain's CDR3 is CAWSPPAETQYF. In DNA form, the CDR3 reads TGTGCCTGGAGTCCCCCCGCGGAGACCCAGTACTTC. Full variable domain (outside the CDR3, taken from reference TRBV30 and TRBJ2-5): SQTIHQWPATLVQPVGSPLSLECTVEGTSNPNLYWYRQAAGRGLQLLFYSVGIGQISSEVPQNLSASRPQDRQFILSSKKLLLSDSGFYLCAWSPPAETQYFGPGTRLLVL.

Comments on this clonotype: The junction departs from the called germline gene at one end, perhaps through a read error. The rearrangement joins TRBV4-2 to TRBJ2-1; D remains ambiguous. Germline V gene sequence: CDR1 LGHNA, CDR2 YNFKEQ. The length of the CDR3 is 15 residues. The CDR3 reads CAISPRLRSYNEQFF. CDR3 nucleotides: TGTGCCATCAGCCCCAGGCTGCGCTCCTACAATGAGCAGTTCTTC.

CDR3 amino acids: CASRDPLGLSYNEQFF. The CDR3 region has the DNA TGTGCCAGCAGGGACCCCTTGGGACTTTCCTACAATGAGCAGTTCTTC. The rearrangement uses TRBV4-2 and TRBJ2-1; the D gene is possibly TRBD2 (6 bases). There are 16 residues in the CDR3. V lost 6 bases to trimming and J lost 1 base, with 16 bases between them. Per germline, CDR1 LGHNA and CDR2 YNFKEQ.

The chain uses TRBV6-6 and TRBJ2-1, with a possible D match to TRBD1 (5 bases). Germline CDR1 MNHNY, CDR2 SVGAGI (reference sequence). This CDR3 has 13 residues. Trimming removed 7 bases at V and 5 bases at J, with 12 bases between. CDR3 loop: CASTTTEHNEQFF. In nucleotides, the CDR3 is TGTGCCAGCACCACGACAGAGCACAATGAGCAGTTCTTC.

In this sample, this clonotype turned up many times. V usage is TRBV29-1 and J usage is TRBJ2-3; D gene unclear. V was clipped by 7 bases and J by 2 bases, with 10 bases between them. Germline loops: CDR1 SQVTM, CDR2 ANQGSEA. The CDR3 is 12 residues long. This CDR3 is CSAEANTDTQYF. In DNA form, the CDR3 reads TGCAGCGCCGAAGCGAACACAGATACGCAGTATTTT.

The table lists this clonotype with a few counts. This sequence joins TRBV27 and TRBJ2-7; 9 positions match TRBD1. The CDR3 runs to 15 residues. V shed 3 bases, J shed 5 bases, and the junction held 8 bases outside the gene matches. Germline V gene data show CDR1 as MNHEY and CDR2 as SMNVEV (reference sequence). Here the CDR3 reads CASSFMTGGRDEQYF. CDR3 sequence (DNA): TGTGCCAGCAGTTTTATGACAGGGGGACGGGACGAGCAGTACTTC.

Notes on this clonotype: One end of the junction fails to match germline, which may point to a read error. The rearrangement uses TRBV7-8 and TRBJ2-7; 8 nucleotides match TRBD1. Germline V gene sequence: CDR1 SGHVS, CDR2 FQNEAQ. This CDR3 contains 13 residues. The CDR3 sequence: CAGGGQASHEQYF. DNA for the CDR3: TGTGCTGGAGGGGGACAGGCCTCCCACGAGCAGTACTTC.